This paragraph reports one T cell receptor (beta chain). The treatment: around 19 received Ad26.COV2.S at low or high dose, single or two shots; 5 received placebo; per-sample allocation not given. All samples were drawn on day 63, counting from the first vaccine or placebo injection. The data are from a study of Ad26.COV2.S vaccination and SARS-CoV-2 variants. Using immunoSEQ multiplex PCR, the repertoire was profiled, and TCRdb retains in-frame clones only, with some absent. The sample lists 300,000 to 400,000 clones; less than 90% were seen once. The trim removed 6 bases at V and 3 bases at J, leaving 10 bases unmatched. The CDR3 extends over 15 amino acids. Germline lookup yields CDR1 MNHNY and CDR2 SVGAGI (reference sequence).

The sequences come from peripheral blood, collected in a trial of Ad26.COV2.S vaccine versus placebo. The sequence was obtained from a person between 18 and 59 years old who received the Ad26.COV2.S COVID-19 vaccine or a placebo. The chain couples TRBV6-6 to TRBJ2-7, with 8 bases that match TRBD1. The CDR3: CASSQGATEVYEQYF. CDR3 in DNA: TGTGCCAGCAGCCAGGGGGCTACCGAAGTCTACGAGCAGTACTTC.